The 11 T cell receptor beta chains presented below share a single source sample, sequenced in a study of T cell clonality in common variable immunodeficiency. Sequenced by immunoSEQ multiplex PCR; TCRdb stores in-frame clones only, minus some. The sample shows some 43,000 clones, no singletons; the ten largest hold roughly 1.9%. The material sequenced was peripheral blood mononuclear cells. The origin of the receptors is a person aged 18 to 75 in good health.

This clone was seen more than once but under ten times. The CDR3 extends 3 residues past the end of the read, so its final part is completed from the germline J gene. This chain links TRBV30 with TRBJ1-2; 8 bases are a match to TRBD1. The CDR3 has 18 residues. CDR1 is GTSNPN and CDR2 is SVGIG in the germline V gene (reference sequence). The CDR3 region is CAWSGNKPGQGIYYDYTF. The part of the CDR3 DNA that was read is TGTGCCTGGAGTGGCAATAAGCCAGGACAGGGAATTTACTACGAC.

This clone has ten or more counts. The read stops 3 residues short of the end of the CDR3; the missing end is completed from the germline J gene. This chain links TRBV7-9 with TRBJ1-2, with 12 nucleotides matching TRBD1. The length of the CDR3 is 14 residues. Germline loops: CDR1 SEHNR, CDR2 FQNEAQ (reference sequence). The CDR3 reads CASSLSGTGGGYTF. CDR3 DNA, as far as it was read: TGTGCCAGCAGCTTATCCGGGACAGGGGGCGGC.

This clone was recorded at least ten times. The read ends 3 residues shy of where the CDR3 ends; the end is completed using the germline J gene. V usage is TRBV9 and J usage is TRBJ2-2; 7 nucleotides match TRBD2. V trimming: 0 bases; J trimming: 7 bases; junction bases outside the gene matches: 6. CDR3 length equals 15 residues. Germline values: CDR1 SGDLS, CDR2 YYNGEE. The CDR3 DNA, read in part, is TGTGCCAGCAGCGTAGCGGCTAGCGGAGGCGGGGAG. Translated: CASSVAASGGGE. The full CDR3 sequence reads CASSVAASGGGELFF.

There are many counts of this clone. Sequencing ends 3 residues short of the CDR3 end; the germline J gene provides the rest. This sequence joins TRBV5-1 and TRBJ2-2, with 7 bases matching TRBD1. CDR3 length: 14 residues. The germline gives CDR1 SGHRS, CDR2 YFSETQ. With V trimmed by 4 bases and J by 4 bases, 4 bases remained unmatched. The CDR3 spells CASSPGQFTGELFF. The CDR3 bases that were read are TGCGCCAGCAGCCCGGGACAGTTCACCGGGGAG.

This clone has at least ten counts. Sequence at one end of the junction differs from germline and may be a read error. The CDR3 goes on 3 residues after the read ends, and that part is filled in from the germline J gene. This rearrangement joins TRBV4-2 to TRBJ1-4; maybe TRBD1 (6 bases). This CDR3 is built from 16 residues. Germline values: CDR1 LGHNA, CDR2 YNFKEQ. Partial CDR3 DNA: TGCGCCAGCAGCCCTAGACCGACAGGTCTTAATGAAAAA. It specifies CASSPRPTGLNEK. The whole CDR3 sequence is CASSPRPTGLNEKLFF.

This clone was counted at least ten times. The read finishes 3 residues shy of the CDR3 end, and the germline J gene is used to complete it. V usage is TRBV6-1 and J usage is TRBJ1-2; 8 bases are a match to TRBD1. CDR1 and CDR2 (germline): MNHNS, SASEGT. V was pared by 4 bases and J by 6 bases, with 13 bases of the junction left unmatched. This CDR3 spans 16 amino acids. The DNA read from the CDR3 is TGTGCCAGCAGTGGGGATCACAGGGGGTATACGGATGGC. It translates to CASSGDHRGYTDG. The entire CDR3 protein reads CASSGDHRGYTDGYTF.

This clone was counted many times. The DNA read from the CDR3 is TGTGCCAGCTCACCCCTTGGTCCAGGGCCGAACACTGAA. Translation gives CASSPLGPGPNTE. Given in full, the CDR3 is CASSPLGPGPNTEAFF. This chain uses TRBV18 with TRBJ1-1, with D possibly being TRBD1 (5 bases). The CDR3 end lies 3 residues beyond the end of the read and is filled in from the germline J gene. Germline loops: CDR1 KGHSH, CDR2 LQKENI. Trimming left V 3 bases short and J 1 base short, with 15 bases between. This CDR3 comprises 16 residues.

This clone was counted at least ten times. Read data end 3 residues before the CDR3 end; the end is taken from the germline J gene. The rearrangement joins TRBV5-1 to TRBJ2-5, with 11 bases that match TRBD1. Germline CDR1 and CDR2: SGHRS and YFSETQ. The J segment lost 4 bases and the V segment lost 6 bases, leaving 5 bases of the junction unmatched. This CDR3 is 14 amino acids long. The DNA read from the CDR3 is TGCGCCAGCACCGGGACAGGGGGGATAGAGACC. Protein product: CASTGTGGIET. The entire CDR3 protein reads CASTGTGGIETQYF.

There are many counts of this clone. The read ends 3 residues early relative to the CDR3; the germline J gene fills the gap. This chain links TRBV19 with TRBJ2-6, with TRBD1 identical over 7 bases. The CDR3 contains 19 residues. J gave up 4 bases and V 4 bases, and 16 bases lay outside the gene matches. Germline-derived CDR1 and CDR2 are LNHDA and SQIVND (reference sequence). CDR3 DNA (partial): TGTGCCAGTAGTACGCGACAGGGAGCCTTTTCGGGAGGGGCCAACGTC. Amino acids: CASSTRQGAFSGGANV. The whole CDR3 region reads CASSTRQGAFSGGANVLTF. Drawing the rest from reference TRBV19 and TRBJ2-6, the complete variable domain is DGGITQSPKYLFRKEGQNVTLSCEQNLNHDAMYWYRQDPGQGLRLIYYSQIVNDFQKGDIAEGYSVSREKKESFPLTVTSAQKNPTAFYLCASSTRQGAFSGGANVLTFGAGSRLTVL.

This clone was found many times. The read ends 3 residues early relative to the CDR3; the germline J gene fills the gap. This rearrangement joins TRBV20-1 to TRBJ2-7; 7 nucleotides align to TRBD2. V dropped 0 bases and J dropped 2; count of bases not matched to a gene: 7. In germline, CDR1 is DFQATT, CDR2 SNEGSKA (reference sequence). The CDR3 runs 15 residues. The CDR3 region is CSARDQSSGTYEQYF. CDR3 bases read: TGCAGTGCTAGAGATCAGTCTAGCGGAACCTACGAG.

There are many counts of this clone. The CDR3 extends 3 residues past the end of the read, so its final part is completed from the germline J gene. The V and J genes are TRBV15 and TRBJ2-1; D call uncertain. The CDR3 contains 13 residues. V was pared by 1 base and J by 6 bases, with 7 bases between. Per the germline V gene, CDR1 is LNHNV and CDR2 is YYDKDF (reference sequence). The CDR3 loop reads CATSRGLSNEQFF. CDR3 bases read: TGTGCCACCAGCAGAGGACTGTCCAATGAG.